These 18 T cell receptor beta chains originate from one sample sequenced in a study of shared clonotypes between healthy human individuals. Terminally differentiated effector memory CD45RA+ cells were excluded from the naive CD8 cells, which were CD45RO-negative and positively selected for CCR7. Data came from immunoSEQ multiplex PCR; TCRdb stores just in-frame clones and leaves some out. Of about 2.2 million clones in the sample, 90% to 95% were seen once. Sequencing used naive CD8+ T cells from PBMCs. Every receptor here comes from a young man in good health. Some clones in this sample may be carry-over from other donors' samples.

The genes are TRBV27 and TRBJ2-7; 11 bases map to TRBD2. After removal of 6 bases from V and 6 bases from J, the junction contained 16 bases not matched to a gene. Germline CDR1 is MNHEY and CDR2 is SMNVEV (reference sequence). The CDR3 contains 17 residues. The CDR3 DNA reads TGTGCCAGCAGAATGACACACCTAGCGGGAGGTCCCATCGAGCAGTACTTC. Protein product: CASRMTHLAGGPIEQYF.

The gene calls are TRBV28 and TRBJ2-7; unclear D gene. CDR3 length: 14 amino acids. Trimming cost V 2 bases and J 3 bases, with 11 bases left between them. Per germline, CDR1 MDHEN and CDR2 SYDVKM. In DNA, the CDR3 is TGTGCCAGCAGTTTACGCTCCGTGGGCTACGAGCAGTACTTC. Its protein product is CASSLRSVGYEQYF.

The chain combines TRBV27 with TRBJ2-7, with D possibly called TRBD1 or TRBD2 (5 bases each). The CDR3 covers 16 residues. V was trimmed by 6 bases and J by 4 bases, leaving 22 bases between them. Germline V gives CDR1 MNHEY, CDR2 SMNVEV (reference sequence). CDR3 sequence: CASRMNFGTVDYEQYF. The CDR3 nucleotides read TGTGCCAGCAGGATGAATTTCGGGACGGTAGATTACGAGCAGTACTTC.

The chain carries TRBV9 and TRBJ1-5, with D maybe TRBD1 (6 bases). This CDR3 comprises 15 residues. The V end lost 0 bases, the J end lost 4 bases, and 11 bases lay between the germline ends. From germline, CDR1 is SGDLS and CDR2 YYNGEE. The CDR3 DNA sequence: TGTGCCAGCAGCGTAGGTTCGGACAGAAATCAGCCCCAGCATTTT. This codes for CASSVGSDRNQPQHF. The full variable domain, its missing parts supplied by reference TRBV9 and TRBJ1-5, is DSGVTQTPKHLITATGQRVTLRCSPRSGDLSVYWYQQSLDQGLQFLIQYYNGEERAKGNILERFSAQQFPDLHSELNLSSLELGDSALYFCASSVGSDRNQPQHFGDGTRLSIL.

In this sample, this clone turned up a few times. J is TRBJ2-7 and V is TRBV6-5; TRBD1 aligns across 8 bases. Losses at the gene ends were 2 bases for V and 2 bases for J; bases not matched to a gene: 5. The CDR3 spans 15 residues. CDR1 is MNHEY, CDR2 SVGAGI, per germline. CDR3 in DNA: TGTGCCAGCAGTTACGGACAGGGAATGACCTACGAGCAGTACTTC. Its protein is CASSYGQGMTYEQYF.

The chain links TRBV29-1 to TRBJ2-1; tentatively, D is TRBD2 (5 bases). Looked up from germline, CDR1 is SQVTM and CDR2 is ANQGSEA. Trimming took 2 bases from V and 2 from J, leaving 13 bases between them. The CDR3 extends over 15 amino acids. CDR3 amino acids: CSVEPLAGTYNEQFF. The CDR3, as DNA: TGCAGCGTTGAACCCCTCGCCGGGACCTACAATGAGCAGTTCTTC.

The V gene is TRBV28, the J gene TRBJ2-5; no reliable D call. V lost 2 bases, J lost 5 bases, and 12 bases lay in between. Germline V gene sequence: CDR1 MDHEN, CDR2 SYDVKM. This CDR3 is built from 14 residues. In DNA, the CDR3 is TGTGCCAGCAGTTTAGCTGCGGAGTTGGAGACCCAGTACTTC. Amino acid sequence: CASSLAAELETQYF.

V and J are TRBV7-3 and TRBJ2-1; 9 bases map to TRBD2. There are 14 residues in the CDR3. V lost 3 bases to trimming and J lost 8 bases; unmatched junction nucleotides: 5. CDR1 is SGHTA and CDR2 is FQGTGA in the germline V gene. CDR3 DNA: TGTGCCAGCAGCTTGTTGGGACTAGCTGATGAGCAGTTCTTC. Protein: CASSLLGLADEQFF.

This clone was picked up one time. V and J are TRBV11-2 and TRBJ2-7; D not resolved. V lost 0 bases and J 2 bases, leaving 11 bases between the germline ends. Germline CDR1 is SGHAT and CDR2 is FQNNGV. This CDR3 is 15 amino acids long. The CDR3 sequence: CASSLEGPAPYEQYF. The DNA of the CDR3 is TGTGCCAGCAGCTTAGAAGGGCCTGCCCCCTACGAGCAGTACTTC.

The chain recombines TRBV6-6 with TRBJ2-7, with TRBD2 identical over 7 bases. In germline, CDR1 is MNHNY, CDR2 SVGAGI (reference sequence). V was pared by 4 bases and J by 5 bases, with 8 bases of the junction left unmatched. The CDR3 consists of 14 residues. The CDR3 DNA reads as TGTGCCAGCAGTTCCCTAGCGGAGACCGACGAGCAGTACTTC. Translation gives CASSSLAETDEQYF.

J is TRBJ1-3 and V is TRBV5-5; TRBD1 is a possible D gene (5 bases). CDR3 size: 15 residues. The germline V gene has CDR1 SGHKS and CDR2 YYEKEE (reference sequence). V lost 0 bases, J lost 4 bases, and 11 bases lay in between. DNA of the CDR3: TGTGCCAGCAGCTTGGGCACGGGGCTCGGAAACACCATATATTTT. The encoded protein is CASSLGTGLGNTIYF.

This chain joins TRBV27 and TRBJ2-1; D not resolved. Germline V gene sequence: CDR1 MNHEY, CDR2 SMNVEV (reference sequence). The CDR3 has 15 amino acids. V was clipped by 2 bases and J by 2 bases, with 10 bases between them. CDR3 residues: CASSLGWAPYNEQFF. CDR3 nucleotide sequence: TGTGCCAGCAGTTTAGGGTGGGCTCCCTACAATGAGCAGTTCTTC.

The chain employs TRBV9 and TRBJ2-7; 8 bases line up with TRBD2. Germline CDR1 is SGDLS and CDR2 is YYNGEE. The CDR3 contains 15 residues. Trimming at V came to 0 bases and at J to 6 bases, leaving 8 bases not matched to a gene. The CDR3 sequence: CASSVVAGGGGEQYF. CDR3 in DNA: TGTGCCAGCAGCGTAGTTGCGGGAGGAGGTGGCGAGCAGTACTTC.

V gene TRBV4-3 combines with J gene TRBJ2-1; no firm D call. Germline CDR1 reads LGHNA; CDR2 reads YSLEER. V gave up 3 bases and J gave up 7 bases, with 10 bases separating them. This CDR3 spans 13 amino acids. CDR3: CASSHSGWNEQFF. CDR3 DNA sequence: TGCGCCAGCAGCCACTCCGGTTGGAATGAGCAGTTCTTC.

The chain recombines TRBV27 with TRBJ1-2; no reliable D call. V gave up 3 bases and J gave up 4 bases, with 12 bases separating them. This CDR3 region has 14 residues. Germline values: CDR1 MNHEY, CDR2 SMNVEV (reference sequence). In DNA form, the CDR3 reads TGTGCCAGCAGTTTTCATGCTGCTGGCTATGGCTACACCTTC. It encodes CASSFHAAGYGYTF.

The V and J genes are TRBV10-3 and TRBJ2-3; TRBD2 matches at 13 bases. CDR1 is ENHRY and CDR2 is SYGVKD in the germline V gene. The junction had 8 bases not matched to a gene; V was cut back by 3 bases and J by 5 bases. The CDR3 totals 17 residues. CDR3 sequence: CAISEFTSGRAVDTQYF. The CDR3 coding sequence is TGTGCCATCAGTGAATTTACTAGCGGGAGGGCGGTAGATACGCAGTATTTT.

This sequence joins TRBV7-8 and TRBJ1-2, with D possibly being TRBD1 (5 bases). The CDR3 is 15 residues long. Trimming stripped 4 bases from V and 8 bases from J, with 20 bases between. Germline V gene sequence: CDR1 SGHVS, CDR2 FQNEAQ. CDR3 residues: CASSSGTSTLRGYTF. DNA for the CDR3: TGTGCCAGCAGCTCCGGGACCTCCACCCTCAGGGGCTACACCTTC.

The chain employs TRBV4-1 and TRBJ2-1; 7 bases are a match to TRBD2. V dropped 0 bases and J dropped 10; count of bases not matched to a gene: 6. CDR1 and CDR2 from the germline V gene are MGHRA and YSYEKL. The CDR3 extends over 14 amino acids. The DNA for the CDR3 is TGCGCCAGCAGCCAAGATGGGACTACTCTCGAGCAGTTCTTC. This gives the protein CASSQDGTTLEQFF.